This is a list of T cell receptor beta chains from one sample in a study of T cell responses to AZD1222 COVID-19 vaccine. Here immunoSEQ multiplex PCR was the method, and the copy in TCRdb shows in-frame clones only, minus some. The data hold around 150,000 clones, with roughly 90% observed a single time. Source: peripheral blood, taken on day 0 of AZD1222 vaccination. These receptors came from an adult in good health. Both conserved end residues are part of each CDR3. Each record gives: D gene, clone size, V gene, J gene, CDR3 protein, CDR3 DNA. D genes are given only for firm matches. Part of the rows lack a size; the others show once, few, many or a class for expanded clones.

D: TRBD2; size: .; V: TRBV19; J: TRBJ2-2; CDR3: CASSRLPGLAVNTGELFF; DNA: TGTGCCAGTAGCCGACTTCCAGGACTAGCGGTGAACACCGGGGAGCTGTTTTTT
D: .; size: few; V: TRBV6-5; J: TRBJ2-7; CDR3: CASSSLYEQYF; DNA: TGTGCCAGCAGTTCGCTATACGAGCAGTACTTC
D: .; size: .; V: TRBV7-3; J: TRBJ2-3; CDR3: CASSRDTDTQYF; DNA: TGTGCCAGCAGCCGAGACACAGATACGCAGTATTTT
D: .; size: .; V: TRBV6-5; J: TRBJ2-2; CDR3: CASRANTGELFF; DNA: TGTGCCAGCAGGGCGAACACCGGGGAGCTGTTTTTT
D: TRBD1; size: once; V: TRBV27; J: TRBJ2-2; CDR3: CASRGTGAGTGELFF; DNA: TGTGCCAGCAGAGGGACAGGGGCGGGGACCGGGGAGCTGTTTTTT
D: .; size: .; V: TRBV5-6; J: TRBJ2-3; CDR3: CATRELGVGDTQYF; DNA: TGTGCCACCCGAGAACTAGGGGTTGGAGATACGCAGTATTTT
D: .; size: .; V: TRBV19; J: TRBJ2-1; CDR3: CASSIGGKGQFF; DNA: TGTGCCAGTAGTATTGGAGGGAAAGGGCAGTTCTTC
D: .; size: few; V: TRBV9; J: TRBJ2-2; CDR3: CASSVGGTGELFF; DNA: TGTGCCAGCAGCGTAGGAGGAACCGGGGAGCTGTTTTTT
D: .; size: once; V: TRBV28; J: TRBJ1-5; CDR3: CASSIYHDQPQHF; DNA: TGTGCCAGCTCAATTTATCACGATCAGCCCCAGCATTTT
D: .; size: .; V: TRBV7-3; J: TRBJ1-1; CDR3: CASSCPPDEEAFF; DNA: TGTGCCAGCAGCTGCCCTCCTGACGAGGAAGCTTTCTTT
D: .; size: .; V: TRBV27; J: TRBJ2-2; CDR3: CASSHGRVANTGELFF; DNA: TGTGCCAGCAGTCATGGCAGGGTGGCGAACACCGGGGAGCTGTTTTTT
D: .; size: .; V: TRBV25-1; J: TRBJ2-5; CDR3: CASSELTVQETQYF; DNA: TGTGCCAGCAGTGAGCTGACAGTCCAAGAGACCCAGTACTTC
D: TRBD2; size: .; V: TRBV27; J: TRBJ2-3; CDR3: CASSLGRASTDTQYF; DNA: TGTGCCAGCAGTTTAGGGAGGGCCAGCACAGATACGCAGTATTTT
D: TRBD1; size: once; V: TRBV4-1; J: TRBJ1-1; CDR3: CASSQKGGQMNTEAFF; DNA: TGCGCCAGCAGCCAAAAGGGGGGACAGATGAACACTGAAGCTTTCTTT
D: TRBD2; size: .; V: TRBV7-7; J: TRBJ2-5; CDR3: CASSPGLAGMSGETQYF; DNA: TGTGCTAGCAGCCCCGGACTAGCGGGAATGTCGGGAGAGACCCAGTACTTC
D: .; size: .; V: TRBV21-1; J: TRBJ2-1; CDR3: CASMEGGAANEQFF; DNA: TGTGCCAGCATGGAAGGGGGCGCAGCTAATGAGCAGTTCTTC
D: TRBD1; size: few; V: TRBV24-1; J: TRBJ1-2; CDR3: CATSDPDRADGYTF; DNA: TGTGCCACCAGTGACCCGGACAGGGCAGATGGCTACACCTTC
D: .; size: .; V: TRBV28; J: TRBJ1-3; CDR3: CASRLYGDYGGNTIYF; DNA: TGTGCCAGCAGACTTTACGGGGACTACGGTGGAAACACCATATATTTT
D: .; size: .; V: TRBV9; J: TRBJ2-2; CDR3: CASSVGTGELFF; DNA: TGTGCCAGCAGCGTAGGCACCGGGGAGCTGTTTTTT
D: .; size: .; V: TRBV7-2; J: TRBJ1-2; CDR3: CASSSATGYGYTF; DNA: TGTGCCAGCAGCTCTGCGACAGGATACGGCTACACCTTC
D: .; size: .; V: TRBV5-4; J: TRBJ1-6; CDR3: CASSARINSYNSPLHF; DNA: TGTGCCAGCAGCGCAAGGATTAACTCCTATAATTCACCCCTCCACTTT
D: TRBD1; size: .; V: TRBV19; J: TRBJ2-4; CDR3: CASSIANRGTKNIQYF; DNA: TGTGCCAGTAGTATAGCAAACAGGGGGACCAAAAACATTCAGTACTTC
D: TRBD1; size: .; V: TRBV10-3; J: TRBJ1-5; CDR3: CAISGGQGGNQPQHF; DNA: TGTGCCATCAGTGGAGGACAGGGTGGCAATCAGCCCCAGCATTTT
D: TRBD2; size: .; V: TRBV6-5; J: TRBJ2-3; CDR3: CASSYGGLGTDTQYF; DNA: TGTGCCAGCAGTTACGGGGGACTAGGCACAGATACGCAGTATTTT
D: TRBD1; size: .; V: TRBV6-5; J: TRBJ1-5; CDR3: CASSLGQVNQPQHF; DNA: TGTGCCAGCAGTCTAGGACAGGTCAATCAGCCCCAGCATTTT
D: .; size: .; V: TRBV20-1; J: TRBJ1-2; CDR3: CSAQGNYGYTF; DNA: TGCAGTGCCCAAGGCAACTATGGCTACACCTTC
D: .; size: .; V: TRBV4-2; J: TRBJ2-3; CDR3: CASSQVNAADTQYF; DNA: TGTGCCAGCAGCCAAGTTAACGCGGCAGATACGCAGTATTTT
D: .; size: once; V: TRBV30; J: TRBJ2-3; CDR3: CAWSLIVTQYF; DNA: TGTGCCTGGTCGTTGATTGTTACGCAGTATTTT
D: TRBD2; size: few; V: TRBV6-2/TRBV6-3; J: TRBJ2-3; CDR3: CASSYRGLAGETSGQYF; DNA: TGTGCCAGCAGTTACAGAGGACTAGCGGGAGAGACGTCGGGGCAGTATTTT
D: .; size: once; V: TRBV28; J: TRBJ2-1; CDR3: CASSLRIPLSSSYNEQFF; DNA: TGTGCCAGCAGTTTGCGGATACCGCTGTCCAGCTCCTACAATGAGCAGTTCTTC
D: .; size: .; V: TRBV27; J: TRBJ1-1; CDR3: CASANRAKAFF; DNA: TGTGCCAGCGCTAACAGGGCGAAGGCTTTCTTT
D: .; size: .; V: TRBV25-1; J: TRBJ1-2; CDR3: CASSGGGRGLGGYTF; DNA: TGTGCCAGCAGTGGGGGGGGCAGGGGCCTTGGTGGCTACACCTTC
D: TRBD1; size: .; V: TRBV5-1; J: TRBJ1-2; CDR3: CASSAGQGGYGYTF; DNA: TGCGCCAGCAGCGCCGGACAGGGGGGCTATGGCTACACCTTC
D: .; size: few; V: TRBV6-5; J: TRBJ1-5; CDR3: CASMRAGYGNQPQHF; DNA: TGTGCCAGCATGAGGGCGGGGTACGGCAATCAGCCCCAGCATTTT
D: .; size: .; V: TRBV7-2; J: TRBJ2-7; CDR3: CASSLAPSSPEQYF; DNA: TGTGCCAGCAGCTTAGCCCCTTCGTCCCCCGAGCAGTACTTC
D: TRBD2; size: .; V: TRBV28; J: TRBJ2-1; CDR3: CAIGLAGGPGHEQFF; DNA: TGTGCCATCGGACTAGCGGGAGGGCCGGGGCATGAGCAGTTCTTC
D: .; size: .; V: TRBV9; J: TRBJ1-2; CDR3: CASSVAAGSNYGYTF; DNA: TGTGCCAGCAGCGTAGCGGCAGGGTCTAACTATGGCTACACCTTC
D: .; size: few; V: TRBV6-5; J: TRBJ1-1; CDR3: CASSYKTGGVTEAFF; DNA: TGTGCCAGCAGTTACAAGACAGGTGGCGTCACTGAAGCTTTCTTT
D: TRBD2; size: once; V: TRBV28; J: TRBJ2-4; CDR3: CASSTLAGVLDIQYF; DNA: TGTGCCAGCAGCACTCTAGCGGGAGTGTTGGACATTCAGTACTTC